A single sample is the source of the 23 T cell receptor beta chains below, sequenced in a study of T cell responses to AZD1222 COVID-19 vaccine. Assay: immunoSEQ multiplex PCR; the TCRdb copy retains only in-frame clones and omits some. The table has around 160,000 clones, 90% to 95% seen once. Sequenced material: peripheral blood, taken on day 0 of AZD1222 vaccination. These TCRs come from an adult in good health.

The chain uses TRBV27 and TRBJ1-1; 8 bases are a match to TRBD1. The CDR3 has 17 amino acids. The J segment lost 0 bases and the V segment lost 3 bases, leaving 9 bases of the junction unmatched. CDR1 and CDR2 (germline): MNHEY, SMNVEV (reference sequence). The CDR3 sequence: CASSLIPGQAMNTEAFF. In DNA form, the CDR3 reads TGTGCCAGCAGTTTGATCCCGGGACAGGCGATGAACACTGAAGCTTTCTTT.

The V gene is TRBV5-6, the J gene TRBJ2-3; the D gene could be TRBD1 or TRBD2 (6 bases each). Germline assignment: CDR1 SGHDT and CDR2 YYEEEE. Between the trimmed V and J ends, which lost 4 bases and 4 bases, there was a span of 10 bases. This CDR3 has 13 amino acids. The CDR3 DNA reads as TGTGCCAGCAGCCTGGAGGGGGCAGATACGCAGTATTTT. This gives the protein CASSLEGADTQYF.

J is TRBJ2-5 and V is TRBV6-6, with D possibly TRBD1 on 6 matching bases. Between the trimmed V and J ends, which lost 5 bases and 4 bases, there was a span of 17 bases. The CDR3 length is 15 residues. Per germline, CDR1 MNHNY and CDR2 SVGAGI (reference sequence). CDR3 bases: TGTGCCAGCAGTGACCAACCAGGGGCGGGAGAGACCCAGTACTTC. Encoded protein: CASSDQPGAGETQYF.

The chain carries TRBV2 and TRBJ1-4, with unresolved D. The CDR3 length is 14 residues. V was cut by 3 bases and J by 5 bases, with 10 bases left in between. From germline, CDR1 is SNHLY and CDR2 FYNNEI. The CDR3 bases are TGTGCCAGCAGTGAGACCGGGTCCAATGAAAAACTGTTTTTT. This sequence encodes CASSETGSNEKLFF.

The chain recombines TRBV14 with TRBJ2-1, with unresolved D. From germline, CDR1 is SGHDN and CDR2 FVKESK. The V end lost 4 bases, the J end lost 4 bases, and 17 bases lay between the germline ends. This CDR3 comprises 16 residues. This CDR3 is CASSPTRTRLYNEQFF. In DNA form, the CDR3 reads TGTGCCAGCAGCCCGACCCGGACCAGATTATACAATGAGCAGTTCTTC.

The chain couples TRBV6-5 to TRBJ2-5, with 8 bases identical to TRBD2. The CDR3 is 15 amino acids. The J segment lost 2 bases and the V segment lost 7 bases, leaving 9 bases of the junction unmatched. Germline V lookup: CDR1 MNHEY, CDR2 SVGAGI. For the CDR3, the DNA is TGTGCCAGCAAACCGGGACTAGGACATCAAGAGACCCAGTACTTC. Its translation: CASKPGLGHQETQYF.

This sequence joins TRBV27 and TRBJ2-2, with a tentative D call TRBD2 (6 bases). The V gene's germline CDR1 is MNHEY and CDR2 SMNVEV (reference sequence). The CDR3 length is 15 residues. V was clipped by 6 bases and J by 7 bases, with 18 bases between them. The CDR3 reads CASSHSGQSFGELFF. The CDR3 DNA follows: TGTGCCAGCAGCCATAGCGGTCAGTCGTTCGGGGAGCTGTTTTTT.

The chain couples TRBV10-1 to TRBJ1-1; a possible D gene is TRBD1 (5 bases). The CDR3 loop spans 13 amino acids. V was trimmed by 3 bases and J by 2 bases, leaving 7 bases between them. CDR1 is WNHNN, CDR2 SYGVQD, per germline (reference sequence). The CDR3 nucleotides are TGCGCCAGCAGTGAACAGGCAAACACTGAAGCTTTCTTT. This translates into CASSEQANTEAFF.

This clone appeared a single time. The rearrangement links TRBV18 to TRBJ2-7, with 8 nucleotides matching TRBD1. Germline lookup yields CDR1 KGHSH and CDR2 LQKENI. This CDR3 contains 15 residues. With 0 bases clipped from V and 2 bases from J, the junction kept 3 bases outside the gene matches. The CDR3 loop reads CASSPPGTGTYEQYF. CDR3 nucleotide sequence: TGTGCCAGCTCACCACCAGGGACAGGAACCTACGAGCAGTACTTC.

The rearrangement links TRBV19 to TRBJ1-2, with D unclear. V was pared by 2 bases and J by 4 bases, with 8 bases between. Per the germline V gene, CDR1 is LNHDA and CDR2 is SQIVND (reference sequence). This CDR3 has 13 residues. The CDR3 nucleotides are TGTGCCAGTAGTATAAGGGTAGGCTATGGCTACACCTTC. Translation gives CASSIRVGYGYTF.

The CDR3 DNA sequence: TGTGCCAGCAGTTCTATGAACTATGGCTACACCTTC. It translates to CASSSMNYGYTF. The chain combines TRBV28 with TRBJ1-2, with D unresolved. CDR3 length: 12 amino acids. Germline CDR1 and CDR2: MDHEN and SYDVKM. V gave up 4 bases and J gave up 2 bases, with 5 bases separating them.

The chain links TRBV11-2 to TRBJ2-1, with 8 bases lining up with TRBD1. The germline gives CDR1 SGHAT, CDR2 FQNNGV. V dropped 6 bases and J dropped 7; count of bases not matched to a gene: 5. The CDR3 length is 13 residues. For the CDR3, the DNA is TGTGCCAGCAGTGGACAGGGTGCAAATGAGCAGTTCTTC. Its translation is CASSGQGANEQFF. Full variable domain (rest looked up from reference TRBV11-2 and TRBJ2-1): EAGVAQSPRYKIIEKRQSVAFWCNPISGHATLYWYQQILGQGPKLLIQFQNNGVVDDSQLPKDRFSAERLKGVDSTLKIQPAKLEDSAVYLCASSGQGANEQFFGPGTRLTVL.

J is TRBJ2-7 and V is TRBV4-2; 11 positions match TRBD1. The trim removed 4 bases at V and 3 bases at J, leaving 8 bases unmatched. Germline CDR1 LGHNA, CDR2 YNFKEQ. The CDR3 is 16 residues long. This CDR3 reads CASSLLPGQGDYEQYF. DNA of the CDR3: TGTGCCAGCAGCCTCCTACCGGGACAGGGGGACTACGAGCAGTACTTC.

The chain uses TRBV7-8 and TRBJ2-1; 9 bases align to TRBD2. The V segment lost 1 base and the J segment 8 bases; nucleotides outside the gene matches: 6. The CDR3 length is 15 residues. Germline V gives CDR1 SGHVS, CDR2 FQNEAQ. CDR3 sequence (DNA): TGTGCCAGCAGCTTAGAAGCGGGGGGACGGGATGAGCAGTTCTTC. Encoded protein: CASSLEAGGRDEQFF.

The V and J genes are TRBV20-1 and TRBJ1-5; D is undetermined. Germline CDR1 and CDR2: DFQATT and SNEGSKA (reference sequence). V was shortened by 3 bases and J by 1 base, with 16 bases between the two germline ends. The CDR3 is made up of 16 amino acids. The CDR3 coding sequence is TGCAGTGCTAGTGGGGAAGGGCACGCGAGCAATCAGCCCCAGCATTTT. Its protein product is CSASGEGHASNQPQHF.

The rearrangement joins TRBV11-3 to TRBJ2-1, with 7 bases that match TRBD1. In germline, CDR1 is SGHNT, CDR2 YENEEA. Germline trimming cut 3 bases from V and 6 bases from J; bases unmatched to any gene: 5. This CDR3 has 14 amino acids. Here the CDR3 reads CASSFTGVPNEQFF. The CDR3 DNA reads as TGTGCCAGCAGCTTCACAGGGGTGCCCAATGAGCAGTTCTTC.

The chain carries TRBV3-1 (or the pseudogene TRBV3-2) and TRBJ1-2, with no clear D. The V gene's germline CDR1 is LGHDT and CDR2 YNNKEL (reference sequence). The germline V and J ends were trimmed by 1 base and 4 bases, with 13 bases remaining between them. The CDR3 runs 15 residues. This CDR3 reads CASSQGSASGYGYTF. The DNA for the CDR3 is TGTGCCAGCAGCCAAGGTTCAGCCTCTGGCTATGGCTACACCTTC.

The chain uses TRBV19 and TRBJ2-2, with D hard to call. The CDR3 loop spans 14 amino acids. Germline assignment: CDR1 LNHDA and CDR2 SQIVND (reference sequence). Trimming took off 2 bases at V and 6 bases at J, with 10 bases between the two ends. Written as DNA, the CDR3 is TGTGCCAGTAGTATAAAGGTGGCGGCCGGGGAGCTGTTTTTT. Translating it yields CASSIKVAAGELFF.

The CDR3 region is CASSRSGQGNTGELFF. The CDR3 bases are TGCGCCAGCAGCCGGTCGGGACAGGGTAACACCGGGGAGCTGTTTTTT. The chain carries TRBV5-1 and TRBJ2-2; 9 bases agree with TRBD1. Trimming at V came to 4 bases and at J to 2 bases, leaving 6 bases not matched to a gene. The CDR3 is 16 amino acids. The germline V gene has CDR1 SGHRS and CDR2 YFSETQ.

The chain carries TRBV5-6 and TRBJ2-4; the D is unclear. The germline CDR1 and CDR2 sequences are SGHDT and YYEEEE. This CDR3 contains 12 residues. V lost 0 bases to trimming and J lost 9 bases, with 7 bases between them. DNA of the CDR3: TGTGCCAGCAGCTTGGCCGGCGGCATTCAGTACTTC. It codes for CASSLAGGIQYF.

The chain recombines TRBV5-1 with TRBJ2-1; D is possibly TRBD2 (6 bases). Germline V gene lookup returns CDR1 SGHRS and CDR2 YFSETQ. V was trimmed by 4 bases and J by 0 bases, leaving 11 bases between them. This CDR3 has 15 residues. The DNA for the CDR3 is TGCGCCAGCAGCCCCAATAGCGGCTCCTACAATGAGCAGTTCTTC. Translating gives CASSPNSGSYNEQFF. The entire variable domain, with the rest obtained from reference TRBV5-1 and TRBJ2-1, is as follows: KAGVTQTPRYLIKTRGQQVTLSCSPISGHRSVSWYQQTPGQGLQFLFEYFSETQRNKGNFPGRFSGRQFSNSRSEMNVSTLELGDSALYLCASSPNSGSYNEQFFGPGTRLTVL.

The V gene is TRBV9, the J gene TRBJ2-1; no firm D call. Trimming cost V 0 bases and J 7 bases, with 11 bases left between them. The V gene's germline CDR1 is SGDLS and CDR2 YYNGEE. The CDR3 covers 14 residues. The CDR3 bases are TGTGCCAGCAGCGTAGGACCCCTAACTAATGAGCAGTTCTTC. This codes for CASSVGPLTNEQFF.

This chain uses TRBV5-1 with TRBJ2-1, with TRBD2 matching over 11 bases. CDR1 and CDR2 from the germline V gene are SGHRS and YFSETQ. Germline trimming cut 0 bases from V and 4 bases from J; bases unmatched to any gene: 3. The CDR3 loop spans 16 amino acids. The chain's CDR3 is CASSLGGLAGYNEQFF. DNA of the CDR3: TGCGCCAGCAGCTTGGGAGGACTAGCGGGTTACAATGAGCAGTTCTTC.